This passage covers 13 T cell receptor beta chains from one sample sequenced in a study of CD8 T cells in Susac syndrome. An amount of RNA that ranged from roughly 0.5 to 1 ug was reverse transcribed with random hexamers. A single record per CDR3 protein comes from TCRdb applying MiXCR to the immunoSEQ multiplex PCR reads. This table holds fewer than 250,000 distinct CDR3 sequences, around nine tenths found once. Input material: CD8+ T cells from PBMCs. These receptors originate from a human donor with multiple sclerosis.

This rearrangement joins TRBV4-1 to TRBJ2-7; D is uncertain. CDR1 is MGHRA and CDR2 is YSYEKL in the germline V gene. There are 13 residues in the CDR3. The germline V and J ends were trimmed by 1 base and 2 bases, with 6 bases remaining between them. CDR3 coding DNA: TGCGCCAGCAGCCAAGGGGCCCCCTACGAGCAGTACTTC. It encodes CASSQGAPYEQYF.

This sequence joins TRBV19 and TRBJ2-1; no firm D call. The V gene lost 4 bases and the J gene lost 8 bases, with 21 bases spanning the gap. The CDR3 extends over 16 amino acids. Germline CDR1 is LNHDA and CDR2 is SQIVND (reference sequence). CDR3 residues: CASSTHPPLLGDEQFF. The CDR3 DNA sequence: TGTGCCAGTAGTACACACCCCCCCCTACTGGGCGATGAGCAGTTCTTC.

This chain connects TRBV13 to TRBJ1-1, with TRBD1 identical over 7 bases. The junction had 9 bases not matched to a gene; V was cut back by 5 bases and J by 6 bases. This CDR3 spans 14 amino acids. Germline values: CDR1 PRHDT, CDR2 FYEKMQ (reference sequence). In DNA form, the CDR3 reads TGTGCCAGCAGCATGGGACAGTTTCGCCCTGAAGCTTTCTTT. Protein: CASSMGQFRPEAFF.

The V gene is TRBV6-2 or TRBV6-3, the J gene TRBJ2-5, with 8 bases identical to TRBD1. The junction had 10 bases not matched to a gene; V was cut back by 8 bases and J by 5 bases. CDR3 length: 14 amino acids. Per germline, CDR1 MNHEY and CDR2 SVGEGT. This chain's CDR3 is CASCLRTGTETQYF. The CDR3 DNA reads as TGTGCCAGCTGTTTGAGGACAGGGACGGAGACCCAGTACTTC.

This chain links TRBV7-8 with TRBJ2-5, with 11 bases aligning to TRBD2. From germline, CDR1 is SGHVS and CDR2 FQNEAQ. V shed 4 bases and J 4 bases; nucleotides not matched to a gene: 8. This CDR3 contains 16 residues. CDR3: CASSSLVAGGVETQYF. DNA for the CDR3: TGTGCCAGCAGCTCTTTGGTAGCGGGAGGGGTAGAGACCCAGTACTTC.

The DNA of the CDR3 is TGTGCCAGCTGCCCCCTCGTGGCTGGAAACACCATATATTTT. It is translated as CASCPLVAGNTIYF. V is TRBV7-9 and J is TRBJ1-3; D gene unclear. The CDR3 runs 14 residues. Germline CDR1 and CDR2: SEHNR and FQNEAQ (reference sequence). Trimming took off 8 bases at V and 2 bases at J, with 13 bases between the two ends.

This chain connects TRBV2 to TRBJ1-1; perhaps TRBD1 as D (5 bases). The ends were cut back, 3 bases at V and 4 bases at J, with 12 bases in the middle. This CDR3 is built from 14 residues. Germline assignment: CDR1 SNHLY and CDR2 FYNNEI. This CDR3 is CASSEVREGTEAFF. CDR3 bases: TGTGCCAGCAGTGAGGTCAGGGAGGGCACTGAAGCTTTCTTT. The full variable domain, in which reference TRBV2 and TRBJ1-1 provide the parts outside the CDR3, is EPEVTQTPSHQVTQMGQEVILRCVPISNHLYFYWYRQILGQKVEFLVSFYNNEISEKSEIFDDQFSVERPDGSNFTLKIRSTKLEDSAMYFCASSEVREGTEAFFGQGTRLTVV.

This sequence joins TRBV7-2 and TRBJ2-7; possible D gene TRBD2, 6 bases. Germline V gene data show CDR1 as SGHTA and CDR2 as FQGNSA. The CDR3 covers 16 residues. The germline V and J ends were trimmed by 4 bases and 4 bases, with 20 bases remaining between them. The CDR3 sequence: CASSSPSGTHPYEQYF. Written as DNA, the CDR3 is TGTGCCAGCAGCTCCCCCTCAGGGACTCATCCTTACGAGCAGTACTTC.

The CDR3 is CASREGLAENEQYF. The CDR3, as DNA: TGTGCCAGCAGAGAGGGACTAGCGGAAAACGAGCAGTACTTC. The V and J genes are TRBV7-9 and TRBJ2-7; 11 nucleotides agree with TRBD2. Germline CDR1 is SEHNR and CDR2 is FQNEAQ (reference sequence). J was trimmed by 5 bases and V by 6 bases; bases with no gene match: 6. The CDR3 sequence is 14 residues long.

V usage is TRBV13 and J usage is TRBJ1-4; perhaps TRBD1 as D (5 bases). V lost 4 bases to trimming and J lost 7 bases, with 10 bases between them. This CDR3 comprises 13 residues. Germline CDR1 is PRHDT and CDR2 is FYEKMQ (reference sequence). The CDR3 protein is CASSSQGGEKLFF. The CDR3 DNA sequence: TGTGCCAGCAGCTCTCAGGGCGGTGAAAAACTGTTTTTT.

CDR3: CASSSGTGVAEAFF. DNA of the CDR3: TGTGCCAGCAGCTCCGGGACAGGGGTGGCTGAAGCTTTCTTT. V is TRBV13 and J is TRBJ1-1; TRBD1 matches 10 bases. V trimming: 4 bases; J trimming: 6 bases; junction bases outside the gene matches: 5. The CDR3 spans 14 residues. CDR1 PRHDT and CDR2 FYEKMQ come from the germline V gene (reference sequence).

The V and J genes are TRBV7-9 and TRBJ2-1; 13 bases are shared with TRBD2. This CDR3 region has 18 residues. V dropped 4 bases and J dropped 0; count of bases not matched to a gene: 6. Germline V gene sequence: CDR1 SEHNR, CDR2 FQNEAQ (reference sequence). CDR3 loop: CASSSGTSGESSYNEQFF. CDR3 sequence (DNA): TGTGCCAGCAGCTCCGGGACTAGCGGGGAGAGCTCCTACAATGAGCAGTTCTTC.

This chain uses TRBV6-5 with TRBJ2-2; 9 bases are a match to TRBD1. In germline, CDR1 is MNHEY, CDR2 SVGAGI. The ends lost 4 bases at V and 5 bases at J; junction bases unmatched: 8. CDR3 size: 16 residues. The DNA for the CDR3 is TGTGCCAGCAGTTCTGTGACAGGGGGTTGGACCGGGGAGCTGTTTTTT. This translates into CASSSVTGGWTGELFF.